This T cell receptor (beta chain) was recovered during a study of cytomegalovirus exposure and HLA in healthy donors. It was with 60 Vbeta and 13 Jbeta primers that the PCR ran. Only in-frame clones appear in the TCRdb table, and some are missing; sequencing was by immunoSEQ multiplex PCR. This specimen shows approximately 130,000 clones; the ten leading clones hold roughly 2%. Study outcomes and limitations: Later work found most CMV-associated TCR beta chains apparently HLA-restricted. Earlier findings revealed that most TCR beta V segments proved productive either about 87% or about 30% of the time. Common viral pathogens were later found to be apparently linked to several of the most significant clusters. Per published reports, the classifier diagnosed cytomegalovirus status with high specificity and sensitivity.

Points on this clone: Its antigen is not identified.

This TCR was sampled from a woman aged 55-70 years in good health and CMV-seronegative. What was sequenced was PBMCs.

The CDR3 protein is CAVGQGSLEKLFF. The DNA for the CDR3 is TGTGCCGTAGGACAGGGCTCCCTCGAAAAACTGTTTTTT. The V gene is TRBV6-5, the J gene TRBJ1-4, with TRBD1 matching over 8 bases. CDR1 and CDR2 from the germline V gene are MNHEY and SVGAGI. V gave up 11 bases and J gave up 8 bases; unmatched junction bases: 10. The CDR3 is 13 residues long.